This T cell receptor beta chain was observed in a study of regulatory T cells in long-lasting Graves disease. Regarding the study as a whole: More public clonotypes were shared by persistent patients (2,741) than by new patients (about 1,000).

The sample's time point: newly diagnosed GD, antithyroid drugs for less than 3 months. PBMC-derived RNA was used for the TCR library. HTBI primers from iRepertoire and Arm-PCR of CDR3 regions yielded the TCR beta libraries. TCRdb passed the multiplex PCR reads through MiXCR, listing each CDR3 protein once. The sample includes about 440,000 distinct CDR3 sequences, approximately 15% of them seen just once. As concerns this clonotype: Antigen unknown. A much larger clone differs from this one at a single base, so this may be a read error.

Another study also made use of these data, one on T cells in Graves' hyperthyroidism and ophthalmopathy.

The receptor was derived from a woman aged 25-40 years with Graves disease. Sequenced here: peripheral blood mononuclear cells (PBMCs), sampled at new diagnosis, from a patient treated with antithyroid drugs.

This chain's CDR3 is CAWSGGTGNTDTQYF. The CDR3 DNA sequence: TGTGCCTGGAGTGGTGGGACAGGGAATACAGATACGCAGTATTTT. The chain links TRBV30 to TRBJ2-3; 9 bases line up with TRBD1. Germline V gene lookup returns CDR1 GTSNPN and CDR2 SVGIG (reference sequence). The junction had 5 bases not matched to a gene; V was cut back by 1 base and J by 3 bases. The CDR3 extends over 15 amino acids. Full variable domain (remainder filled in from reference TRBV30 and TRBJ2-3): SQTIHQWPATLVQPVGSPLSLECTVEGTSNPNLYWYRQAAGRGLQLLFYSVGIGQISSEVPQNLSASRPQDRQFILSSKKLLLSDSGFYLCAWSGGTGNTDTQYFGPGTRLTVL.